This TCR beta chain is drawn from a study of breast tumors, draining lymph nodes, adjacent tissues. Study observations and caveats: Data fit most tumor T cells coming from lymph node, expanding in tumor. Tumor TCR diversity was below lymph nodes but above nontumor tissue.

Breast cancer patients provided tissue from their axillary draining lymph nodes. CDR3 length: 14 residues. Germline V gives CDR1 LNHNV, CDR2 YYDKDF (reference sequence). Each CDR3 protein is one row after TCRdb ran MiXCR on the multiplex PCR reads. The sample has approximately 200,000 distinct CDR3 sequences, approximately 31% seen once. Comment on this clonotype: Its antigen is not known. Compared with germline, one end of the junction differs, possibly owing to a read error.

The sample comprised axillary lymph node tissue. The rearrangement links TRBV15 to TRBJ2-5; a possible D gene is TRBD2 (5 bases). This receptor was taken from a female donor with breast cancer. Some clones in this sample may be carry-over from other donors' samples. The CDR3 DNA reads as TGCGCCACCAGCAGAGAGAGAGGGCAAGAGACCCAGTACTTC. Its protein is CATSRERGQETQYF.